This T cell receptor beta chain stems from a study of T-cell memory formation after mild COVID-19. TCRdb reprocessed the 5' RACE reads with MiXCR, giving one entry per CDR3 protein. The profile shows 500,000 to 550,000 distinct CDR3 sequences, about a fifth of them singletons. Trimming took 7 bases from V and 5 from J; bases not matched to a gene: 15. The CDR3 length is 16 residues. Sequencing was carried out using PBMCs or a T cell subset sorted from them (not recorded which). The rearrangement uses TRBV12-3 or TRBV12-4 and TRBJ2-3, with 7 bases aligning to TRBD2. This receptor was taken from an adult woman who had mild COVID-19 (a few samples of this study predate the infection). Cell type and time point are not known. CDR3 region: CASIPQGGAIVDTQYF. As DNA, the CDR3 is TGTGCCAGCATTCCTCAGGGAGGGGCGATAGTAGATACGCAGTATTTT.